The rows below give T cell receptor beta chains drawn from one sample of a study of blood T cell repertoires in COVID-19. TCRdb keeps only in-frame clones here, not all; method: immunoSEQ multiplex PCR. The sample has 55,000 to 65,000 clones, around three quarters seen once. The sequenced sample consisted of peripheral blood. The receptors were gathered from a man aged 60 to 69 with acute or convalescent COVID-19. Each CDR3 is given with its conserved first and last residue. Each record gives: D gene, clone size, V gene, J gene, CDR3 protein, CDR3 DNA. The D gene is left open where the match is weak. Expanded clones are given a class, and other clones once, few, many or no size at all.

.	few	TRBV30	TRBJ1-2	CAWKKGGDYGYTF	TGTGCCTGGAAAAAGGGAGGGGACTATGGCTACACCTTC
TRBD2	.	TRBV6-4	TRBJ2-3	CASSDAAGGADTQYF	TGTGCCAGCAGTGACGCAGCGGGGGGAGCAGATACGCAGTATTTT
TRBD1	.	TRBV6-5	TRBJ1-1	CASRPPGQAEAFF	TGTGCCAGCAGACCCCCCGGACAGGCTGAAGCTTTCTTT
.	.	TRBV19	TRBJ1-5	CASSPTRGTSNQPQHF	TGTGCCAGTAGTCCCACTCGGGGGACGAGCAATCAGCCCCAGCATTTT
TRBD1	.	TRBV6-5	TRBJ1-5	CASRRTGSNQPQHF	TGTGCCAGCAGACGGACAGGGAGCAATCAGCCCCAGCATTTT
.	.	TRBV10-3	TRBJ1-5	CAISDFAGVPQHF	TGTGCCATCAGTGACTTCGCAGGGGTACCCCAGCATTTT
.	.	TRBV30	TRBJ1-2	CAWRTGRQWLNYGYTF	TGTGCCTGGAGAACCGGTCGACAGTGGCTTAACTATGGCTACACCTTC
TRBD1	.	TRBV5-1	TRBJ1-2	CASSPGQGNYGYTF	TGCGCCAGCAGCCCGGGACAGGGGAACTATGGCTACACCTTC
.	.	TRBV6-6	TRBJ2-2	CASSYTGTGAGELFF	TGTGCCAGCAGTTACACCGGGACGGGAGCCGGGGAGCTGTTTTTT
TRBD2	once	TRBV5-1	TRBJ2-5	CASSGGLAGGPVGETQYF	TGCGCCAGCAGCGGAGGACTAGCGGGGGGGCCTGTCGGTGAGACCCAGTACTTC
.	.	TRBV27	TRBJ1-4	CASSLQGTNEKLFF	TGTGCCAGCAGTCTCCAGGGGACTAATGAAAAACTGTTTTTT
.	.	TRBV5-1	TRBJ1-6	CASTLSGRDNSPLHF	TGCGCCAGCACCCTTTCCGGGAGGGATAATTCACCCCTCCACTTT
TRBD1	.	TRBV7-2	TRBJ2-7	CASSRDSTYEQYF	TGTGCCAGCAGCCGGGACAGCACCTACGAGCAGTACTTC
TRBD1	.	TRBV6-5	TRBJ1-2	CASSRGTGVGYTF	TGTGCCAGCAGCAGGGGGACAGGGGTAGGCTACACCTTC
TRBD1	.	TRBV11-2	TRBJ1-4	CASSLDRGFVGEKLFF	TGTGCCAGCAGCCTAGACAGGGGCTTCGTGGGTGAAAAACTGTTTTTT
.	.	TRBV7-2	TRBJ1-1	CASSFTLWTEAFF	TGTGCCAGCAGCTTCACACTATGGACTGAAGCTTTCTTT
TRBD2	.	TRBV7-9	TRBJ2-7	CASSLSASGHRPQSYEQYF	TGTGCCAGCAGCTTAAGTGCTAGCGGGCATCGTCCGCAGTCCTACGAGCAGTACTTC